This TCR beta chain appears in the sequencing data of a study of CDR3 diversity in severe acne. In TCRdb, the PCR reads were re-called with MiXCR into one record per CDR3 protein. The sample holds around 94,000 distinct CDR3 sequences, roughly half seen once. This clonotype was counted at least ten times. V was clipped by 0 bases and J by 2 bases; unmatched bases: 3. CDR1 and CDR2 from the germline V gene are DFQATT and SNEGSKA (reference sequence). The CDR3 is 15 amino acids. Sequences were obtained from blood. The clonotype was recovered from a male donor with acne. The chain is built from TRBV20-1 and TRBJ1-5; 8 positions match TRBD1. This CDR3 is CSARDMTGGNQPQHF. CDR3 nucleotides: TGCAGTGCTAGAGATATGACAGGGGGCAATCAGCCCCAGCATTTT.